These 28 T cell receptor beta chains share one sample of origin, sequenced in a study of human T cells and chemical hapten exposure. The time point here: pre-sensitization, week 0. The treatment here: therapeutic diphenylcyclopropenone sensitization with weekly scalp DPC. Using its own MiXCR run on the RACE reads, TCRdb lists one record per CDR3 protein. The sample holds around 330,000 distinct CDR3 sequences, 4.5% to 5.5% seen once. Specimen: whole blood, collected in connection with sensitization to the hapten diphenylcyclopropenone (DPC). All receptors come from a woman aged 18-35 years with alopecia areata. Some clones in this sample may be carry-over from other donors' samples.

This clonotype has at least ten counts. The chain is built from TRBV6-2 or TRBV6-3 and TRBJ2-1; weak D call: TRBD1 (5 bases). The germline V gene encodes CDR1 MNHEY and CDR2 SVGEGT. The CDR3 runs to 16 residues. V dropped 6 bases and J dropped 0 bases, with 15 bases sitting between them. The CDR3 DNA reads TGTGCCAGCAGCTCCTTAGCAAGGGGCTCCTACAATGAGCAGTTCTTC. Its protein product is CASSSLARGSYNEQFF.

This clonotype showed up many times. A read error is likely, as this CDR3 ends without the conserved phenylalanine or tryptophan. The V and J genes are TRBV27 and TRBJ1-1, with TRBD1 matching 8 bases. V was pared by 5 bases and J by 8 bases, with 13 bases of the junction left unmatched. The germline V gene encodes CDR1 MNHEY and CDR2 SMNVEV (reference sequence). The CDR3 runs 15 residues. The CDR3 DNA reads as TGTGCCAGCAGTGTTACAGGGGGAGTAGCGTGGGAAGCTTTCCTT. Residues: CASSVTGGVAWEAFL.

The CDR3 loop reads CASSQGAGTGSYEQYF. The CDR3 DNA is TGCGCCAGCAGCCAAGGAGCCGGGACAGGGTCCTACGAGCAGTACTTC. The chain is built from TRBV4-3 and TRBJ2-7; 9 bases align to TRBD1. From germline, CDR1 is LGHNA and CDR2 YSLEER. This CDR3 contains 16 residues. V shed 1 base and J 1 base; nucleotides not matched to a gene: 5.

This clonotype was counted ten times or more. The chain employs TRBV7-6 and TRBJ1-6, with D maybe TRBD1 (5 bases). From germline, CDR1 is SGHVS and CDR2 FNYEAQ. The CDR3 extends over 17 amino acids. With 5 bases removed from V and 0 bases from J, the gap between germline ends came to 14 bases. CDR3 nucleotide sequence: TGTGCCAGCAGCCCGGGGCTCTTTAGCTCCTATAATTCACCCCTCCACTTT. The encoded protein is CASSPGLFSSYNSPLHF.

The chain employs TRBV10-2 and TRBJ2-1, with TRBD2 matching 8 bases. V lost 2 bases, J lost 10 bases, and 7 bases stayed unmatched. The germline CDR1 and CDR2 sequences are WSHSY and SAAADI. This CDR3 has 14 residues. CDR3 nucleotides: TGCGCCAGCAGTGAGCCGGCCCTAGCGGGCGAGCAGTTCTTC. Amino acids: CASSEPALAGEQFF.

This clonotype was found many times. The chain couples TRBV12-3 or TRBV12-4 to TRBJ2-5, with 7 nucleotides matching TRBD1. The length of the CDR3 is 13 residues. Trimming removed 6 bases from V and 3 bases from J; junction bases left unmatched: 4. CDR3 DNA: TGTGCCAGCAGGGCCGGGACAGAAGAGACCCAGTACTTC. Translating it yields CASRAGTEETQYF.

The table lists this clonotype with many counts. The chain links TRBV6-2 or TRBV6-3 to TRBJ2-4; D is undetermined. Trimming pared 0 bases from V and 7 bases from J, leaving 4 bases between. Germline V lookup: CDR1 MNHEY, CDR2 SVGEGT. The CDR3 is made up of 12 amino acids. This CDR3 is CASSYSPNIQYF. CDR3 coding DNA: TGTGCCAGCAGTTACTCCCCCAACATTCAGTACTTC.

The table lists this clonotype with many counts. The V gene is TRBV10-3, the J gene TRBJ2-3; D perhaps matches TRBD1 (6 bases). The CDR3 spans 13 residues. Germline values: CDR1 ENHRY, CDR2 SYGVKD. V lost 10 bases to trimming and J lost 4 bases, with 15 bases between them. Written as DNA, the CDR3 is TGTGCCAACGGAATTGAGGGGGCAGATACGCAGTATTTT. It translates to CANGIEGADTQYF.

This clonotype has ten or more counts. The CDR3 protein is CASSYFSGGRDEQFF. The CDR3 DNA reads TGTGCCAGCAGTTACTTTAGCGGGGGGAGGGATGAGCAGTTCTTC. This chain uses TRBV6-5 with TRBJ2-1; TRBD2 aligns across 10 bases. The CDR3 loop spans 15 amino acids. CDR1 MNHEY and CDR2 SVGAGI come from the germline V gene. V shed 1 base and J 8 bases; nucleotides not matched to a gene: 5.

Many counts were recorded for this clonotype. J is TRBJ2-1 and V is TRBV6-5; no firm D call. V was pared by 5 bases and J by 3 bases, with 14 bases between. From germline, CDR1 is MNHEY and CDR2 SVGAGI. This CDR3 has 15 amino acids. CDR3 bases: TGTGCCAGCAGTGTTGTTGCCAGTGACTACAATGAGCAGTTCTTC. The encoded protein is CASSVVASDYNEQFF.

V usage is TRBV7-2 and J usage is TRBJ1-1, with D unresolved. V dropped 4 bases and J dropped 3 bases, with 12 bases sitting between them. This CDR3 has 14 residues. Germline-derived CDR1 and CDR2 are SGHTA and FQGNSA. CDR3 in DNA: TGTGCCAGCAGCTCTAAGGTGGGCTACACTGAAGCTTTCTTT. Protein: CASSSKVGYTEAFF.

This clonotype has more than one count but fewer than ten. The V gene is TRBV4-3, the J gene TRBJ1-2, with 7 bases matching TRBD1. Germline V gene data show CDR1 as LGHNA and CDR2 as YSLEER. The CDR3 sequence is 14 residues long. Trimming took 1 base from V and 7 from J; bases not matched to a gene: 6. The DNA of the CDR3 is TGCGCCAGCAGCCAAGTTCCAGGGGGAACTGGCTACACCTTC. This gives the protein CASSQVPGGTGYTF.

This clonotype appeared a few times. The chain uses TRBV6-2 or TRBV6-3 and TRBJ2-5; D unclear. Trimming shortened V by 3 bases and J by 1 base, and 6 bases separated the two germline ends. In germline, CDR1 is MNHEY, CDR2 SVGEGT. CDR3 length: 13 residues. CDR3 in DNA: TGTGCCAGCAGTTATCGGACCCAAGAGACCCAGTACTTC. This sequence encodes CASSYRTQETQYF.

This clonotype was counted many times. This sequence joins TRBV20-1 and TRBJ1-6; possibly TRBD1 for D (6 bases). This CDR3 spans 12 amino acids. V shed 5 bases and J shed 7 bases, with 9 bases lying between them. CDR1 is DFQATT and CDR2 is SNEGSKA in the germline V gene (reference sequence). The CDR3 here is CSAGTGNSPLHF. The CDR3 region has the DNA TGCAGTGCTGGAACAGGGAATTCACCCCTCCACTTT.

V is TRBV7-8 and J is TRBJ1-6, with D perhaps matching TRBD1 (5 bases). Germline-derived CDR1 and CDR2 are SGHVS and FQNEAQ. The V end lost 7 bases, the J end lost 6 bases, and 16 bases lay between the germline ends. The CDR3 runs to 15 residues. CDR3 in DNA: TGTGCCAGCACCCCCCTGGCAGGGTCTAATTCACCCCTCCACTTT. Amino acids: CASTPLAGSNSPLHF. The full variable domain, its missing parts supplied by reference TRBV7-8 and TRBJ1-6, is GAGVSQSPRYKVAKRGQDVALRCDPISGHVSLFWYQQALGQGPEFLTYFQNEAQLDKSGLPSDRFFAERPEGSVSTLKIQRTQQEDSAVYLCASTPLAGSNSPLHFGNGTRLTVT.

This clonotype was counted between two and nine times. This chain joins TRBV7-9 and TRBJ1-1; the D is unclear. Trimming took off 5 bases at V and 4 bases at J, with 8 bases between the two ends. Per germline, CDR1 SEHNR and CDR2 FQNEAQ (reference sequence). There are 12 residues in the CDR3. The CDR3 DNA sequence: TGTGCCAGCAGCCGAGCAGGCACTGAAGCTTTCTTT. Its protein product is CASSRAGTEAFF.

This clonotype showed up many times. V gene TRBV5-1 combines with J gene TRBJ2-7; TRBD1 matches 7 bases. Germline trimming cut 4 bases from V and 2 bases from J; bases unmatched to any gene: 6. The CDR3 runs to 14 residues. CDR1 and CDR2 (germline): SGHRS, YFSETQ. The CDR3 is CASSPPGQTYEQYF. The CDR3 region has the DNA TGCGCCAGCAGCCCGCCGGGACAGACCTACGAGCAGTACTTC.

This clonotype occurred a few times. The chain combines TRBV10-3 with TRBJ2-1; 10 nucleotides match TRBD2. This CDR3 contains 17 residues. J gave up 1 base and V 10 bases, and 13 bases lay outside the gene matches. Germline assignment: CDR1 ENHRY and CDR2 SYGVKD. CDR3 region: CATAGAGGSISYNEQFF. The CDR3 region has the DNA TGTGCCACCGCGGGAGCGGGGGGGTCAATTTCCTACAATGAGCAGTTCTTC.

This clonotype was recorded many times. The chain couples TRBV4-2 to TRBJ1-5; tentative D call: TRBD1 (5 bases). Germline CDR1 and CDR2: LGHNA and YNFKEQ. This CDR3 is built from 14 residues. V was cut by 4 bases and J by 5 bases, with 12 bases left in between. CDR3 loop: CASSPQGVYQPQHF. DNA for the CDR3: TGTGCCAGCAGCCCTCAGGGAGTCTATCAGCCCCAGCATTTT.

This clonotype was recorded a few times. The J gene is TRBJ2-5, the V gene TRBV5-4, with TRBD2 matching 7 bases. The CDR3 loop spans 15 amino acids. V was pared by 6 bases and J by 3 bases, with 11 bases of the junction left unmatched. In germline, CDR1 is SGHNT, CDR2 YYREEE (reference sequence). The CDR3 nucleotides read TGTGCCAGCACCCACGGAAACGCGGGAGAAGAGACCCAGTACTTC. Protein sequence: CASTHGNAGEETQYF.

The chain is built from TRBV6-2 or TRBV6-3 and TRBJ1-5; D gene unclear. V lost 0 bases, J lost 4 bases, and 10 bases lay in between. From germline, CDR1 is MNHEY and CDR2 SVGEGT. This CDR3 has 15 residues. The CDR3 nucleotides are TGTGCCAGCAGTTACTCGGCAGTCTCTAATCAGCCCCAGCATTTT. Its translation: CASSYSAVSNQPQHF.

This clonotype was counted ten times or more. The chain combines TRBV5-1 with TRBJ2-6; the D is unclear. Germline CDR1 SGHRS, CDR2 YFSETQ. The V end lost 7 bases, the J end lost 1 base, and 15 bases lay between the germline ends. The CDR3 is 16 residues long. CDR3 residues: CASVLDQPSGANVLTF. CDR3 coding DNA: TGCGCCAGCGTTTTAGACCAGCCGTCTGGGGCCAACGTCCTGACTTTC.

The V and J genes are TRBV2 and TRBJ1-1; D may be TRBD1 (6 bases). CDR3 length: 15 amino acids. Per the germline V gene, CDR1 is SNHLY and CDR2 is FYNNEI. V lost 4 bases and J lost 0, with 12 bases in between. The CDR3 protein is CASSVQGTMNTEAFF. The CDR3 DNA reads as TGTGCCAGCAGTGTGCAGGGGACAATGAACACTGAAGCTTTCTTT.

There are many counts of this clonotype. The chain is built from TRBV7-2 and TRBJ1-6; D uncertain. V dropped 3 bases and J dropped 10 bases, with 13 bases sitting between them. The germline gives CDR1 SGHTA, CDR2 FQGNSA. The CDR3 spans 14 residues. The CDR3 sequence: CASSFRPGKSPLHF. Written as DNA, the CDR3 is TGTGCCAGCAGCTTTCGGCCAGGAAAGTCACCCCTCCACTTT. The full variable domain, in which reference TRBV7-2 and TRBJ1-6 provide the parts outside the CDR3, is GAGVSQSPSNKVTEKGKDVELRCDPISGHTALYWYRQSLGQGLEFLIYFQGNSAPDKSGLPSDRFSAERTGGSVSTLTIQRTQQEDSAVYLCASSFRPGKSPLHFGNGTRLTVT.

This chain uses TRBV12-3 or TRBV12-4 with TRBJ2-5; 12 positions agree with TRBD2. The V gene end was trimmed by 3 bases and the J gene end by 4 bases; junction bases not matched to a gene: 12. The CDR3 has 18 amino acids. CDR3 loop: CASSFGLAGGPSGETQYF. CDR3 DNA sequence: TGTGCCAGCAGTTTCGGGCTAGCGGGGGGGCCATCGGGAGAGACCCAGTACTTC.

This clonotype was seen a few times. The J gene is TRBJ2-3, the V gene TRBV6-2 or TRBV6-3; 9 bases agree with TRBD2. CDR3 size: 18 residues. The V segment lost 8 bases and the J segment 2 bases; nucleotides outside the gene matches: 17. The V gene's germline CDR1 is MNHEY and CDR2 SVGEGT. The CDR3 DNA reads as TGTGCCAGCGGACTAGGAGATCTAGCGGGACGCCTCACAGATACGCAGTATTTT. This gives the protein CASGLGDLAGRLTDTQYF.

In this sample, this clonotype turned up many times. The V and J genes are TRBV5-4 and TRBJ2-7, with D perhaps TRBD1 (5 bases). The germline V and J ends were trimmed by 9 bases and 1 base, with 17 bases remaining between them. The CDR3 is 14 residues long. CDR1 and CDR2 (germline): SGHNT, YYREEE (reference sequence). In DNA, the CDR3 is TGTGCCACCTTAAACCAGGGTGGATCCTACGAGCAGTACTTC. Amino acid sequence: CATLNQGGSYEQYF.

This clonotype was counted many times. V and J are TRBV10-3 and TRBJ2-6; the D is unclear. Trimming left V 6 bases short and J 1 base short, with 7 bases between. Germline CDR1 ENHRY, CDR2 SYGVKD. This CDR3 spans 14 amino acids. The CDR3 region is CAIRTRSGANVLTF. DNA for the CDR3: TGTGCCATCAGGACGAGGTCTGGGGCCAACGTCCTGACTTTC.